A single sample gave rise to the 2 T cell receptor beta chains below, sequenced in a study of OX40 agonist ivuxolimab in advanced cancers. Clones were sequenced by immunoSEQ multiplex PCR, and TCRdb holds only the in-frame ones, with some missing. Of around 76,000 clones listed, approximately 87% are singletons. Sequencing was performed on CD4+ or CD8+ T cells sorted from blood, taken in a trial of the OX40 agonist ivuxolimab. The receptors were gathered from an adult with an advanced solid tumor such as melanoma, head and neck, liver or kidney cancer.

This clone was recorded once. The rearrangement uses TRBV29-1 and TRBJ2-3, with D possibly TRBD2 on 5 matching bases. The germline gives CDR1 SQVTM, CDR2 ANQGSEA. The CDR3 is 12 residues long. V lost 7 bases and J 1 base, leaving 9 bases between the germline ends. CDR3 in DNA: TGCAGCGCGAGGGTCCGCACAGATACGCAGTATTTT. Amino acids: CSARVRTDTQYF.

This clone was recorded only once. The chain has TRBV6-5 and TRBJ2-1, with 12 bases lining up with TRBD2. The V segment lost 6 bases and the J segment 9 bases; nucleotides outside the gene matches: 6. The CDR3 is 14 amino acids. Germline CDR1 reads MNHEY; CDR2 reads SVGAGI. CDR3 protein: CASSPSGRASEQFF. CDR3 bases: TGTGCCAGCAGCCCTAGCGGGAGGGCGAGTGAGCAGTTCTTC.